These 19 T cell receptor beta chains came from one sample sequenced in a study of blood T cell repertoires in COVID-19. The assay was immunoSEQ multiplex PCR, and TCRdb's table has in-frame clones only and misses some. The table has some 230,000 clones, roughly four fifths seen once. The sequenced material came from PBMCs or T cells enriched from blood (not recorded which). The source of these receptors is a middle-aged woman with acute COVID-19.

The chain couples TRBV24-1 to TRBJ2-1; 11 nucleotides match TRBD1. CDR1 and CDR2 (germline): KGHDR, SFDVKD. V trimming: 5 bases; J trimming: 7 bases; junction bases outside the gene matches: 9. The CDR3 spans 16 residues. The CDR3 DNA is TGTGCCACCAGTGCCATGGGGACAGGGGGAGGGAATGAGCAGTTCTTC. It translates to CATSAMGTGGGNEQFF.

CDR3 in amino acids: CASSEYQGYGYTF. For the CDR3, the DNA is TGTGCCAGCAGTGAATATCAGGGGTATGGCTACACCTTC. The chain is built from TRBV25-1 and TRBJ1-2, with a possible D match to TRBD1 (6 bases). In germline, CDR1 is MGHDK, CDR2 SYGVNS. V was clipped by 0 bases and J by 5 bases, with 7 bases between them. The CDR3 sequence is 13 residues long.

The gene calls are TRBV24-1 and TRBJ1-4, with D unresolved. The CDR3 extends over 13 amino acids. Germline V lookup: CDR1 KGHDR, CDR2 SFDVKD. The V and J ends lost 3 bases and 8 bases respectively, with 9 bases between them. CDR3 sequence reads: CATSDPPEEKLFF. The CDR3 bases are TGTGCCACCAGTGATCCCCCTGAGGAAAAACTGTTTTTT.

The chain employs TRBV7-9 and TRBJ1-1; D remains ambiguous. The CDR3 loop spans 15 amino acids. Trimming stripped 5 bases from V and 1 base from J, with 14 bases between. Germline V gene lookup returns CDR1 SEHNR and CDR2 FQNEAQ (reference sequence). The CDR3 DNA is TGTGCCAGCAGCGCACCCCGGGAGGAGAACACTGAAGCTTTCTTT. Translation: CASSAPREENTEAFF. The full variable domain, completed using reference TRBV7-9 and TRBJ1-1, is DTGVSQNPRHKITKRGQNVTFRCDPISEHNRLYWYRQTLGQGPEFLTYFQNEAQLEKSRLLSDRFSAERPKGSFSTLEIQRTEQGDSAMYLCASSAPREENTEAFFGQGTRLTVV.

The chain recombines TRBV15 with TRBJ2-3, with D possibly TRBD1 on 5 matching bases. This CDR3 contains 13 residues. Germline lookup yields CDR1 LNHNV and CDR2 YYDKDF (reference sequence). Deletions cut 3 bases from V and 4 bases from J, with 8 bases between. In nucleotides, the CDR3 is TGTGCCACCAGCAGCAGGGTCCCAGATACGCAGTATTTT. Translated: CATSSRVPDTQYF.

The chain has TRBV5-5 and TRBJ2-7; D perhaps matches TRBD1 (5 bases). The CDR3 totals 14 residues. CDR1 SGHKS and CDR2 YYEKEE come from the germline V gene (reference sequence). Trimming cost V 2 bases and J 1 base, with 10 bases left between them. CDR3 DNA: TGTGCCAGCAGCTTATTACAGGAGTCCTACGAGCAGTACTTC. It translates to CASSLLQESYEQYF.

The DNA of the CDR3 is TGTGCCAGCAGCCCACCCGGCCGGGTAGCCTACGAGCAGTACTTC. It translates to CASSPPGRVAYEQYF. The chain is built from TRBV7-3 and TRBJ2-7; D not resolved. The CDR3 totals 15 residues. V was shortened by 5 bases and J by 2 bases, with 16 bases between the two germline ends. Germline CDR1 reads SGHTA; CDR2 reads FQGTGA.

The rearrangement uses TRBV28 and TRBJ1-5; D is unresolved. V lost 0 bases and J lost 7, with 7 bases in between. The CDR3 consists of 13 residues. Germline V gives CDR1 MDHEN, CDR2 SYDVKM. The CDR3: CASSLWGRQPQHF. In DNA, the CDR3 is TGTGCCAGCAGTTTATGGGGGAGGCAGCCCCAGCATTTT.

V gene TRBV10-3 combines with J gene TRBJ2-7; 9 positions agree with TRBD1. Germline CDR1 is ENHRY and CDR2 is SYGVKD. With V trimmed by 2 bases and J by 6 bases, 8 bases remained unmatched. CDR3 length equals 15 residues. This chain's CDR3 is CAISEPGQGALEQYF. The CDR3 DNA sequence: TGTGCCATCAGTGAGCCGGGACAGGGCGCGCTCGAGCAGTACTTC.

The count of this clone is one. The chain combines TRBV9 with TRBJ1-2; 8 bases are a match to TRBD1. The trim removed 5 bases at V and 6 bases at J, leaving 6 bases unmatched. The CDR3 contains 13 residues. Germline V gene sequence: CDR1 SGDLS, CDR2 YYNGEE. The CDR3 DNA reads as TGTGCCAGCAGGGATTTCAGGGGGCATGGCTACACCTTC. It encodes CASRDFRGHGYTF.

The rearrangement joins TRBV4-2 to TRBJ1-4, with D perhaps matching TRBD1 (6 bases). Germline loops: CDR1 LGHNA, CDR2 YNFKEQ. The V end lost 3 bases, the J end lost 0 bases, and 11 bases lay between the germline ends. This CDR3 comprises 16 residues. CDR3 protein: CASSHRDTATNEKLFF. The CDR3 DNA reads TGTGCCAGCAGCCACCGGGACACCGCAACTAATGAAAAACTGTTTTTT.

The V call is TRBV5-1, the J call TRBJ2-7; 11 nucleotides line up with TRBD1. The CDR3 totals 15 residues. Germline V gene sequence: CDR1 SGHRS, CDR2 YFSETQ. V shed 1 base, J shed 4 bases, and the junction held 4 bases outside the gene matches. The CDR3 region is CASSLPGTGGYEQYF. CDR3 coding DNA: TGCGCCAGCAGCTTGCCCGGGACAGGGGGATACGAGCAGTACTTC.

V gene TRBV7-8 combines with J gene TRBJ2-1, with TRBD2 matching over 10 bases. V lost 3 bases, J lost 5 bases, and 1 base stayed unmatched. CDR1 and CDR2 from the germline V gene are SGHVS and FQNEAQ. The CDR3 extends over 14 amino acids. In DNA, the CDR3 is TGTGCCAGCAGCTTGGGGACTAGCGACAATGAGCAGTTCTTC. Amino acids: CASSLGTSDNEQFF.

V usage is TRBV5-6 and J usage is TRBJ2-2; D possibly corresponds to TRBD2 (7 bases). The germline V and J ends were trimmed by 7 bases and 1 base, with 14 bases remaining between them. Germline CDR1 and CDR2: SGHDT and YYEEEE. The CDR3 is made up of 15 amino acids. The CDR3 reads CASSGGTRNTGELFF. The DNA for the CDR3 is TGTGCCAGCTCCGGGGGGACACGGAACACCGGGGAGCTGTTTTTT.

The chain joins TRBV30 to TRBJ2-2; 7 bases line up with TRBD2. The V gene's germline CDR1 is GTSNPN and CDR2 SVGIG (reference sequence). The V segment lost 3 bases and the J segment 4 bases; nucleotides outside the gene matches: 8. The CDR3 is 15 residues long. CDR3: CAWSPGGTITGELFF. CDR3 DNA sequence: TGTGCCTGGAGCCCCGGGGGGACGATCACCGGGGAGCTGTTTTTT.

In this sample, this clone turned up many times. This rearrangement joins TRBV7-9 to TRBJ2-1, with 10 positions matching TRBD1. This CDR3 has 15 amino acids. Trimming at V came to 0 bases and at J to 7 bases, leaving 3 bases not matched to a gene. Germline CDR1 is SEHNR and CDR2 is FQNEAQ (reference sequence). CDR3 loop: CASSLATGGKNEQFF. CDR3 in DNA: TGTGCCAGCAGCTTAGCGACAGGGGGCAAGAATGAGCAGTTCTTC.

CDR3 DNA: TGTGCCAGCAGCCGCGACACCGGGGAGCTGTTTTTT. Amino acid sequence: CASSRDTGELFF. The rearrangement uses TRBV5-4 and TRBJ2-2; D not certain. This CDR3 is built from 12 residues. Germline lookup yields CDR1 SGHNT and CDR2 YYREEE (reference sequence). Deletions cut 4 bases from V and 3 bases from J, with 4 bases between.

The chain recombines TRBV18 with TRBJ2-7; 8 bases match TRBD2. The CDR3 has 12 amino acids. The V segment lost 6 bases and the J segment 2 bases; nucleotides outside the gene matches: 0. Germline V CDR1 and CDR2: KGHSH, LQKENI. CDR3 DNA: TGTGCCAGCTCCGGGGGGGCCTACGAGCAGTACTTC. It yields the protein CASSGGAYEQYF.

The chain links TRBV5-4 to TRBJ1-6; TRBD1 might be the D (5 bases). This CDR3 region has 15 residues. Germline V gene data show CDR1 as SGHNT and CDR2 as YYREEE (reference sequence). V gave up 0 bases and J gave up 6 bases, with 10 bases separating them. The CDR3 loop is CASSLEGLTNSPLHF. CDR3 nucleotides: TGTGCCAGCAGCTTGGAGGGACTCACTAATTCACCCCTCCACTTT. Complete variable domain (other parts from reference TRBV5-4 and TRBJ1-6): ETGVTQSPTHLIKTRGQQVTLRCSSQSGHNTVSWYQQALGQGPQFIFQYYREEENGRGNFPPRFSGLQFPNYSSELNVNALELDDSALYLCASSLEGLTNSPLHFGNGTRLTVT.